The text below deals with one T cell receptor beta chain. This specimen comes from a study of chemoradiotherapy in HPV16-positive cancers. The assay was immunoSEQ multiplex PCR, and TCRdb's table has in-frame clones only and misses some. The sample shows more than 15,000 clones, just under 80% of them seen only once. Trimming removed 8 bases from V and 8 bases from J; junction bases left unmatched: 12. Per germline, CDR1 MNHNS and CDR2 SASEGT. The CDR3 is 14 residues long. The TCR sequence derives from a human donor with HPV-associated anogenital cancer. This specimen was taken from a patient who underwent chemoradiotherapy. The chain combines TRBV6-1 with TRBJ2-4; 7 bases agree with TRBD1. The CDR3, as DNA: TGTGCCAGCGGGGACAGTCTAGTGGGTGACATTCAGTACTTC. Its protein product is CASGDSLVGDIQYF.